This T cell receptor (beta chain) is drawn from a study of blood T cell repertoires in COVID-19 (dated by TCRdb to about 2020). In the study overall: Samples from collaborators originated in the United States, Italy and Spain and spanned both the acute and convalescent phases of COVID-19. The material from the prospective study consisted of cDNA or gDNA derived from T cells, B-cell-depleted T cells, or PBMCs. The dataset comprised deeply sampled blood TCRbeta repertoires from subjects exposed to, actively infected with, or recovered from COVID-19. Samples were obtained from the ongoing ImmuneRACE study (first 160 participants) and from over 1,000 subjects provided by 6 global collaborators. Sample metadata almost always included a de-identified subject ID, COVID-19 status, age in years and sex. Where available, HLA class I and class II types were taken from metadata supplied by the sample provider and were not determined by assay-based typing. The repertoires were released in a freely available public database intended as a resource for research on the immune response to SARS-CoV-2. Paper-wide results and their limitations: Clinical and demographic metadata were provided uncurated, with the amount varying by source and participant.

Concerning this clone: This clone's antigen is unknown. Per-base quality was not reported, and no clone a single base away is much larger than it.

TCRbeta CDR3 regions were amplified from genomic DNA by means of the immunoSEQ Assay, a bias-controlled multiplex PCR. The study's own analysis went as follows. Within the assay, amplification of reference gene primers was used to estimate how many nucleated cells each sample contained. Sequence reads were collapsed and filtered to measure the absolute abundance of every unique TCRbeta CDR3 rearrangement. For each sample, productive Simpson clonality was calculated as the square root of Simpson's diversity index across productive rearrangements. TCRdb took this table from immuneACCESS and kept in-frame rearrangements with V and J called. Such tables lack part of the clones; where checked against another copy, unresolved V genes explain under half of the gap, and the rest is unexplained. From that table come the V and J calls and clone size; the DNA was used to work out D and trimming. This sample comprises some 300,000 clones, about 90% of them detected only once. Of the sample, around 9% is held by the ten largest clones.

Participants in the prospective study were enrolled through a virtual design, were aged 18 to 89 years, and lived in 20 to 30 United States geographic areas. To assign participants to cohorts, the prospective study relied on clinical history that participants themselves reported in a screening survey and a study questionnaire. ImmuneRACE Cohort 3 recovered participants were defined by two consecutive negative NP/OP PCR tests, healthcare professional clearance, or symptom resolution. In the prospective study, mobile phlebotomists collected whole blood, serum and a nasopharyngeal or oropharyngeal swab from each participant. Prospective study participants could optionally give additional blood draws and questionnaires over an approximately 2-month period. Before DNA extraction, prospective study blood samples were shipped either frozen or at room temperature. Sequencing was performed on PBMCs or T cells enriched from blood (not recorded which). The origin of this receptor is a woman aged 25 to 45 who had recovered from COVID-19.

The CDR3 sequence is CASGPGQGAETQYF. The DNA sequence is TGTGCCAGTGGACCGGGACAGGGGGCAGAGACCCAGTACTTC. Recombination joined TRBV19 with TRBJ2-5, with 12 junctional bases fitting TRBD1. Taken from the germline V gene (reference sequence), the CDR1 and CDR2 loops are LNHDA and SQIVND. The CDR3 numbers 14 residues from cysteine through phenylalanine. Only CDR3 DNA remains: 42 bases, in frame from the first base. Trimmed from V: 8 bases; trimmed from J: 4 bases; junction bases lacking a gene match: 5.